These 26 T cell receptor beta chains came from one sample sequenced in a study of response to subunit inactivated influenza vaccine. TCRdb ran MiXCR on the RT-PCR reads and lists one entry per CDR3 protein. The repertoire consists of around 500,000 distinct CDR3 sequences, with approximately 10% occurring once and the leading ten covering around 12%. The sample in question was PBMCs from blood, obtained roughly 47 days after vaccination. Receptor source: a man aged 50-60 years who received an inactivated influenza vaccine.

In this sample, this clonotype turned up many times. The V gene is TRBV12-3 or TRBV12-4, the J gene TRBJ2-2; the match to TRBD1 covers 9 bases. V lost 5 bases and J lost 4; bases outside the gene matches: 2. The CDR3 extends over 14 amino acids. The CDR3 here is CASSRQGGTGELFF. CDR3 sequence (DNA): TGTGCCAGCAGTCGACAGGGGGGCACCGGGGAGCTGTTTTTT.

This clonotype was seen ten or more times. The chain uses TRBV18 and TRBJ2-1, with TRBD2 matching over 13 bases. V gave up 5 bases and J gave up 7 bases; unmatched junction bases: 14. This CDR3 spans 18 amino acids. Looked up from germline, CDR1 is KGHSH and CDR2 is LQKENI. The CDR3 nucleotides read TGTGCCAGCTCAACTCGGACTAGCGGGAGAGCAAACGTAAATGAGCAGTTCTTC. Protein product: CASSTRTSGRANVNEQFF.

At least ten counts were recorded for this clonotype. This chain connects TRBV12-3 or TRBV12-4 to TRBJ1-6, with D possibly matching TRBD1 (5 bases). This CDR3 is built from 14 residues. V lost 5 bases, J lost 0 bases, and 5 bases lay in between. CDR3 amino acids: CASSDSSYNSPLHF. CDR3 nucleotide sequence: TGTGCCAGCAGTGACAGCTCCTATAATTCACCCCTCCACTTT.

A few counts support this clonotype. This chain links TRBV20-1 with TRBJ2-2, with D possibly matching TRBD2 (6 bases). Germline loops: CDR1 DFQATT, CDR2 SNEGSKA (reference sequence). The V and J ends lost 0 bases and 6 bases respectively, with 17 bases between them. The CDR3 extends over 16 amino acids. CDR3 sequence: CSARDLRGRWAGELFF. CDR3 DNA sequence: TGCAGTGCTAGAGATCTACGGGGGAGATGGGCCGGGGAGCTGTTTTTT.

The chain has TRBV5-6 and TRBJ2-2, with 9 positions matching TRBD2. With 0 bases clipped from V and 9 bases from J, the junction kept 21 bases outside the gene matches. The CDR3 sequence is 20 residues long. CDR1 and CDR2 (germline): SGHDT, YYEEEE. Here the CDR3 reads CASSLAGLAGSSMYRRELFF. The CDR3 DNA reads as TGTGCCAGCAGCTTGGCCGGTCTAGCGGGATCAAGTATGTATCGCCGGGAGCTGTTTTTT.

This chain joins TRBV29-1 and TRBJ2-7; TRBD2 is a possible D gene (5 bases). Trimming pared 6 bases from V and 2 bases from J, leaving 14 bases between. This CDR3 has 13 residues. Germline V CDR1 and CDR2: SQVTM, ANQGSEA. The CDR3 region is CSVAAGRTYEQYF. The CDR3, as DNA: TGCAGCGTGGCTGCGGGCCGTACCTACGAGCAGTACTTC.

This clonotype has a handful of counts. The chain employs TRBV7-8 and TRBJ2-7; 11 positions agree with TRBD1. The CDR3 has 17 amino acids. Germline-derived CDR1 and CDR2 are SGHVS and FQNEAQ. Losses at the gene ends were 3 bases for V and 6 bases for J; bases not matched to a gene: 13. The CDR3 DNA reads TGTGCCAGCAGCTTTACCCCCGGGACAGGGGGTCTGGGCGAGCAGTACTTC. Translating it yields CASSFTPGTGGLGEQYF.

V usage is TRBV5-6 and J usage is TRBJ2-4, with TRBD1 identical over 10 bases. V gave up 5 bases and J gave up 2 bases; unmatched junction bases: 7. CDR3 length equals 16 residues. Germline V CDR1 and CDR2: SGHDT, YYEEEE. Here the CDR3 reads CASSPRDRGPKNIQYF. The CDR3 DNA follows: TGTGCCAGCAGTCCGCGGGACAGGGGCCCCAAAAACATTCAGTACTTC.

This sequence joins TRBV6-5 and TRBJ2-2; D is perhaps TRBD1 (5 bases). The germline V gene encodes CDR1 MNHEY and CDR2 SVGAGI. The length of the CDR3 is 14 residues. Trimming took 1 base from V and 7 from J, leaving 10 bases between them. The CDR3 bases are TGTGCCAGCAGTTACTTGCGCCAGGGCGGGGAGCTGTTTTTT. It is translated as CASSYLRQGGELFF.

This chain links TRBV2 with TRBJ1-5; TRBD1 aligns across 10 bases. V dropped 6 bases and J dropped 0; count of bases not matched to a gene: 2. In germline, CDR1 is SNHLY, CDR2 FYNNEI. The CDR3 extends over 15 amino acids. The CDR3 DNA reads as TGTGCCAGCAGGACAGGGGGCTCTAGCAATCAGCCCCAGCATTTT. This sequence encodes CASRTGGSSNQPQHF.

Many counts were recorded for this clonotype. V is TRBV29-1 and J is TRBJ2-5; tentatively, D is TRBD1 or TRBD2 (5 bases each). The V end was cut by 6 bases, the J end by 7 bases, with 18 bases between. Looked up from germline, CDR1 is SQVTM and CDR2 is ANQGSEA. This CDR3 spans 13 amino acids. The chain's CDR3 is CSVDPGTKGTQYF. CDR3 nucleotide sequence: TGCAGCGTAGACCCCGGGACGAAAGGGACCCAGTACTTC.

This clonotype has at least ten counts. This chain joins TRBV11-2 and TRBJ2-5, with D possibly being TRBD1 (5 bases). The V gene's germline CDR1 is SGHAT and CDR2 FQNNGV. This CDR3 spans 14 amino acids. Deletions cut 2 bases from V and 7 bases from J, with 14 bases between. The CDR3 region has the DNA TGTGCCAGCAGCTTAATCTCAGGGTTGGGGACCCAGTACTTC. This sequence encodes CASSLISGLGTQYF.

This clonotype was observed a few times. CDR3 DNA sequence: TGTGCCAGCAGTGAAGGACAGTACGAGCAGTACTTC. It translates to CASSEGQYEQYF. The chain combines TRBV25-1 with TRBJ2-7, with a weak D call TRBD1 (6 bases). The CDR3 totals 12 residues. The germline V and J ends were trimmed by 2 bases and 4 bases, with 6 bases remaining between them. Looked up from germline, CDR1 is MGHDK and CDR2 is SYGVNS.

The chain joins TRBV7-2 to TRBJ1-1, with no clear D. This CDR3 has 15 residues. The V end was cut by 5 bases, the J end by 3 bases, with 16 bases between. Germline V gene lookup returns CDR1 SGHTA and CDR2 FQGNSA. CDR3 nucleotides: TGTGCCAGCAGCCTTGGTGGGTCCCTGTACACTGAAGCTTTCTTT. Amino acids: CASSLGGSLYTEAFF.

The chain carries TRBV5-1 and TRBJ1-6; D not resolved. Trimming cost V 7 bases and J 8 bases, with 19 bases left between them. The CDR3 has 15 residues. CDR1 SGHRS and CDR2 YFSETQ come from the germline V gene. CDR3 bases: TGCGCCAGCCACTCTGGCGGGGATATGGATTCACCCCTCCACTTT. Translation gives CASHSGGDMDSPLHF.

A few counts support this clonotype. The chain couples TRBV20-1 to TRBJ2-5; TRBD2 aligns across 10 bases. Trimming removed 5 bases from V and 2 bases from J; junction bases left unmatched: 2. Germline V gives CDR1 DFQATT, CDR2 SNEGSKA (reference sequence). This CDR3 has 13 amino acids. CDR3: CSARTSGQETQYF. DNA of the CDR3: TGCAGTGCTCGGACTAGCGGTCAAGAGACCCAGTACTTC.

The J gene is TRBJ1-6, the V gene TRBV7-2; D gene unclear. This CDR3 comprises 14 residues. Trimming shortened V by 5 bases and J by 4 bases, and 9 bases separated the two germline ends. CDR1 is SGHTA, CDR2 FQGNSA, per germline. The CDR3 coding sequence is TGTGCCAGCAGCACGAGCCGTTATAATTCACCCCTCCACTTT. This gives the protein CASSTSRYNSPLHF. The full variable domain, completed using reference TRBV7-2 and TRBJ1-6, is GAGVSQSPSNKVTEKGKDVELRCDPISGHTALYWYRQSLGQGLEFLIYFQGNSAPDKSGLPSDRFSAERTGGSVSTLTIQRTQQEDSAVYLCASSTSRYNSPLHFGNGTRLTVT.

The rearrangement uses TRBV7-2 and TRBJ2-7; D not resolved. Trimming removed 3 bases from V and 4 bases from J, with 10 bases in between. The CDR3 is 13 residues long. The germline V gene encodes CDR1 SGHTA and CDR2 FQGNSA. Written as DNA, the CDR3 is TGTGCCAGCAGCTTGGGGAACCCTTACGAGCAGTACTTC. Its translation: CASSLGNPYEQYF.

DNA for the CDR3: TGTGCCAGCAGCCTGGGGACAGTCCTACCCTACGAGCAGTACTTC. This gives the protein CASSLGTVLPYEQYF. This chain uses TRBV3-1 with TRBJ2-7; TRBD1 matches 7 bases. J was trimmed by 2 bases and V by 4 bases; bases with no gene match: 8. The CDR3 extends over 15 amino acids. CDR1 and CDR2 from the germline V gene are LGHDT and YNNKEL (reference sequence).

This clonotype turned up a few times. The chain has TRBV11-2 and TRBJ2-1; 15 nucleotides match TRBD2. This CDR3 spans 19 amino acids. Germline V gene data show CDR1 as SGHAT and CDR2 as FQNNGV. J lost 2 bases, V lost 5 bases, and 10 bases had no gene match. The CDR3 loop is CASSGAGTSGGSTYNEQFF. CDR3 in DNA: TGTGCCAGCAGCGGAGCTGGGACTAGCGGGGGGAGCACCTACAATGAGCAGTTCTTC.

This clonotype was found a few times. The junction departs from the called germline gene at one end, perhaps through a read error. V is TRBV5-1 and J is TRBJ2-7; D unresolved. The CDR3 sequence is 11 residues long. Germline CDR1 and CDR2: SGHRS and YFSETQ. The CDR3 DNA reads as TGCGCCAGCAGTCGCGGCTCCCCCCAACACTTC. It translates to CASSRGSPQHF. The variable domain in full, with the rest retrieved from reference TRBV5-1 and TRBJ2-7, is KAGVTQTPRYLIKTRGQQVTLSCSPISGHRSVSWYQQTPGQGLQFLFEYFSETQRNKGNFPGRFSGRQFSNSRSEMNVSTLELGDSALYLCASSRGSPQHFGPGTRLTVT.

This clonotype was detected a few times. V usage is TRBV29-1 and J usage is TRBJ2-2; 9 bases are a match to TRBD1. J lost 7 bases, V lost 7 bases, and 7 bases had no gene match. Per the germline V gene, CDR1 is SQVTM and CDR2 is ANQGSEA. The CDR3 extends over 13 amino acids. CDR3 coding DNA: TGCAGCGGAGGACAGGGGATCGGCGGGGAGCTGTTTTTT. Translating it yields CSGGQGIGGELFF.

This clonotype has a handful of counts. The chain uses TRBV18 and TRBJ2-1; D ambiguous. The CDR3 runs 12 residues. The V gene's germline CDR1 is KGHSH and CDR2 LQKENI. V was clipped by 2 bases and J by 10 bases, with 9 bases between them. The CDR3 here is CASSPRSSEQFF. The CDR3 DNA reads as TGTGCCAGCTCACCAAGATCCTCGGAGCAGTTCTTC.

Remarks on this clonotype: A much larger clonotype is one base distant, so this may be a read error. The chain employs TRBV7-9 and TRBJ2-1, with TRBD2 matching over 13 bases. The V gene's germline CDR1 is SEHNR and CDR2 FQNEAQ (reference sequence). This CDR3 has 18 residues. The CDR3 DNA is TGTGCCAGCAGTTCCACGGGAGGGACTAGCGGGATCTTCAATGAGCAGCTCTTC. Its protein product is CASSSTGGTSGIFNEQLF.

The gene calls are TRBV20-1 and TRBJ2-7; the D gene is possibly TRBD1 (5 bases). This CDR3 contains 16 residues. The ends were cut back, 0 bases at V and 7 bases at J, with 22 bases in the middle. CDR1 is DFQATT and CDR2 is SNEGSKA in the germline V gene (reference sequence). Here the CDR3 DNA reads TGCAGTGCTAGAGATCTTGACAGAGACGGTGGTAGGGAGCAGTACTTC. This gives the protein CSARDLDRDGGREQYF.

This clonotype has only a few counts. CDR3 sequence (DNA): TGTGCCTGGAGTGTTAGTGTTTTGGTTGCTTTCTTT. This codes for CAWSVSVLVAFF. The V call is TRBV30, the J call TRBJ1-1; D uncertain. Germline V gene data show CDR1 as GTSNPN and CDR2 as SVGIG (reference sequence). Trimming cost V 0 bases and J 11 bases, with 13 bases left between them. This CDR3 has 12 residues.